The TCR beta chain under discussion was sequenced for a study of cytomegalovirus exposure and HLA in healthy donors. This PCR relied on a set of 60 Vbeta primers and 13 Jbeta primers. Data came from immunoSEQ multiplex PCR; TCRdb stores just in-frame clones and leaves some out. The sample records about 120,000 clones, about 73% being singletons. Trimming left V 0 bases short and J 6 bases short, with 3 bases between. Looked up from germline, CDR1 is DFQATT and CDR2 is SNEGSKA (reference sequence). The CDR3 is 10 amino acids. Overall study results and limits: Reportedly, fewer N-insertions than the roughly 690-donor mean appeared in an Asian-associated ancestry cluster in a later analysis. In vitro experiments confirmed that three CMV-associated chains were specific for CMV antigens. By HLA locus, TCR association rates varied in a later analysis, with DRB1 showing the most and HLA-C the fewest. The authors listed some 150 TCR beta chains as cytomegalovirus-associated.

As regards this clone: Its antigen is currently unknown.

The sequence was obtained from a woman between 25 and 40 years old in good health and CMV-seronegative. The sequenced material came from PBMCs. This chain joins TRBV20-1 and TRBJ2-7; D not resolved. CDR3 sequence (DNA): TGCAGTGCTAGAGATATCGAGCAGTACTTC. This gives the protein CSARDIEQYF.